One and the same sample provided the 9 T cell receptor beta chains below, sequenced in a study of tumor and adjacent non-tumor tissue in lung cancer. A modified ARM-PCR protocol with three rounds of nested PCR amplified TCRbeta. Via MiXCR, TCRdb re-called the multiplex PCR reads, giving one row per CDR3 protein. The sample has about 80,000 distinct CDR3 sequences, roughly 70% seen once. No cell sorting was done before RNA was extracted from the tissue. The sequenced sample consisted of lung tumor tissue. The source is a woman in her 70s with non-small cell lung cancer.

In regard to this clonotype: A much larger clone lies one base from this, so it may be a read error. The chain recombines TRBV20-1 with TRBJ2-3, with D possibly matching TRBD1 (5 bases). The V end lost 6 bases, the J end lost 2 bases, and 15 bases lay between the germline ends. The CDR3 is made up of 14 amino acids. The germline V gene has CDR1 DFQATT and CDR2 SNEGSKA (reference sequence). The CDR3 DNA is TGCAGTGCGTATAAGGGGTACCCCACAGATACGCAGTATTTT. It translates to CSAYKGYPTDTQYF.

This clonotype is labeled as medium-sized. The V call is TRBV11-2, the J call TRBJ2-1, with 8 nucleotides matching TRBD2. CDR1 and CDR2 (germline): SGHAT, FQNNGV. J lost 7 bases, V lost 5 bases, and 10 bases had no gene match. This CDR3 contains 15 residues. The CDR3 bases are TGTGCCAGCAGCCCCGAAGGCGGGAGGAATAATGAGCAGTTCTTC. Its translation: CASSPEGGRNNEQFF.

Ten or more counts support this clonotype. Since a much larger clone is just one base distant, this may be a read error. The chain links TRBV11-3 to TRBJ2-1; no firm D call. CDR1 and CDR2 (germline): SGHNT, YENEEA. The CDR3 consists of 15 residues. The CDR3 here is CASSLGVLADNEQLF. CDR3 bases: TGTGCCAGCAGCTTAGGCGTCCTCGCAGACAATGAGCAGCTCTTC.

CDR3 in DNA: TGTGCCAGCAGGGTGGGGGGCTTAGGCTACACCTTC. This codes for CASRVGGLGYTF. The chain uses TRBV6-6 and TRBJ1-2; possible D gene TRBD1, 6 bases. V was cut by 6 bases and J by 8 bases, with 13 bases left in between. This CDR3 comprises 12 residues. Germline V gives CDR1 MNHNY, CDR2 SVGAGI (reference sequence).

On this clonotype itself: One end of the junction is discordant with germline, which a read error may explain. V gene TRBV4-1 combines with J gene TRBJ1-5, with unresolved D. The germline CDR1 and CDR2 sequences are MGHRA and YSYEKL. The CDR3 covers 14 residues. The CDR3: CASSQVGFNQPQHF. The CDR3 DNA sequence: TGCGCCAGTAGCCAAGTAGGGTTCAATCAGCCCCAGCATTTT.

Note on this clonotype: Because the CDR3 is missing its conserved closing phenylalanine or tryptophan, this is likely a read error. V usage is TRBV10-3 and J usage is TRBJ2-3, with D unresolved. Germline V gene lookup returns CDR1 ENHRY and CDR2 SYGVKD. V was cut by 0 bases and J by 4 bases, with 11 bases left in between. The CDR3 length is 15 residues. CDR3 sequence (DNA): TGTGCCATCAGTGAGTCCCTGACTTACGCAGATACGCAGTATTTA. Translation: CAISESLTYADTQYL.

Notes on this clonotype: With a much larger clone just one base away, this may be a read error. V gene TRBV12-3 or TRBV12-4 combines with J gene TRBJ2-2; D possibly corresponds to TRBD2 (5 bases). The length of the CDR3 is 16 residues. The CDR3 here is CASSLPELSAAGEPFF. The CDR3 nucleotides read TGTGCCAGCAGTTTACCTGAACTGTCAGCTGCCGGGGAGCCGTTTTTT.

About this clonotype: One end of the junction varies from germline; a read error may be responsible. The chain joins TRBV11-3 to TRBJ2-2, with a possible D match to TRBD2 (5 bases). The germline V gene encodes CDR1 SGHNT and CDR2 YENEEA. The CDR3 contains 17 residues. The CDR3: CASSPHQSTSNTGELLF. For the CDR3, the DNA is TGTGCTAGCAGCCCCCATCAATCGACATCAAACACCGGGGAGCTGTTATTT.

Worth noting for this clonotype: The junction and the germline gene differ at one end; a read error may be behind it. This rearrangement joins TRBV6-1 to TRBJ2-7; perhaps D is TRBD1 or TRBD2 (5 bases each). Germline V lookup: CDR1 MNHNS, CDR2 SASEGT. This CDR3 spans 13 amino acids. CDR3 region: CVSGWTSSYEQYF. For the CDR3, the DNA is TGTGTCAGCGGTTGGACATCATCCTACGAGCAGTACTTC.